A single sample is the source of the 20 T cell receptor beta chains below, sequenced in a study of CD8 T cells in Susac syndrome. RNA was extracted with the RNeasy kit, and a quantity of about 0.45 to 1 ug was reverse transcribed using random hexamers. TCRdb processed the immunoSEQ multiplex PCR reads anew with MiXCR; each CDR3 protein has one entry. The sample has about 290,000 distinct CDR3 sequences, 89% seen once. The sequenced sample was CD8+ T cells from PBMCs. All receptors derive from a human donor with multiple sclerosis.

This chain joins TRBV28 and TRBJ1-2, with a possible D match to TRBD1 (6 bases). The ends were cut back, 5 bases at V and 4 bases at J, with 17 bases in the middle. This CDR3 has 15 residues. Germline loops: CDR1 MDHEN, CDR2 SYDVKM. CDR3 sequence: CASSTNREFGYGYTF. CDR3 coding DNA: TGTGCCAGCAGTACCAACAGGGAGTTCGGCTATGGCTACACCTTC.

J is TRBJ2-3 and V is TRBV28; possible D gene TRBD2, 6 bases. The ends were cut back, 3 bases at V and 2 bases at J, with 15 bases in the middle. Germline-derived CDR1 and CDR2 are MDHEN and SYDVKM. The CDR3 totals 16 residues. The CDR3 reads CASSFLGGADTDTQYF. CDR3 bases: TGTGCCAGCAGTTTCTTGGGCGGGGCCGACACAGATACGCAGTATTTT.

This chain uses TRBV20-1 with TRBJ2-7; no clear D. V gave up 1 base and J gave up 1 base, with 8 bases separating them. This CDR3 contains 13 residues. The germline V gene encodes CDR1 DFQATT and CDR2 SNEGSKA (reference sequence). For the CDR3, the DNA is TGCAGTGCTAGAGTCCCGTATTCCTACGAGCAGTACTTC. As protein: CSARVPYSYEQYF.

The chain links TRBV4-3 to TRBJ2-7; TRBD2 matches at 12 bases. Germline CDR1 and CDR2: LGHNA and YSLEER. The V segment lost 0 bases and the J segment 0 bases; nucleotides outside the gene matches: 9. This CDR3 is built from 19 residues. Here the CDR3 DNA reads TGCGCCAGCAGCCAAGAGTACGGACTAGCGGGAAGTGGCTCCTACGAGCAGTACTTC. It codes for CASSQEYGLAGSGSYEQYF.

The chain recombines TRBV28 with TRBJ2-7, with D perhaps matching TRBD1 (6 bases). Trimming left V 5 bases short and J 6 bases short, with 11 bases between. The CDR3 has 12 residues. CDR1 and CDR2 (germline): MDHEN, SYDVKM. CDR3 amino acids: CASSHEGGEQYF. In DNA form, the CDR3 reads TGTGCCAGCAGTCACGAAGGGGGCGAGCAGTACTTC.

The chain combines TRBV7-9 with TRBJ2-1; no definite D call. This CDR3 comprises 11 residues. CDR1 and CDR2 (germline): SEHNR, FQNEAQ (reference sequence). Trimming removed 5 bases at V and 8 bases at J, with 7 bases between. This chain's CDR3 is CASSLLDEQFF. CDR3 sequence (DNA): TGTGCCAGCAGCCTATTGGATGAGCAGTTCTTC.

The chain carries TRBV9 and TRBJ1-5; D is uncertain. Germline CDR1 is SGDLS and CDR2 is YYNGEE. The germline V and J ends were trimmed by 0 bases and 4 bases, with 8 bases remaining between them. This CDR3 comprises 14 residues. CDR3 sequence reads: CASSVGQVNQPQHF. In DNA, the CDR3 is TGTGCCAGCAGCGTAGGGCAGGTTAATCAGCCCCAGCATTTT.

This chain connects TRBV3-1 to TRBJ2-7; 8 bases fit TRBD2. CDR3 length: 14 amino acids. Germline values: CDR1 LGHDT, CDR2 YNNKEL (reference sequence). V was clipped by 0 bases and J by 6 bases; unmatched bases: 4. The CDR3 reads CASSQDLRGGEQYF. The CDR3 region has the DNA TGTGCCAGCAGCCAAGATCTACGGGGGGGCGAGCAGTACTTC.

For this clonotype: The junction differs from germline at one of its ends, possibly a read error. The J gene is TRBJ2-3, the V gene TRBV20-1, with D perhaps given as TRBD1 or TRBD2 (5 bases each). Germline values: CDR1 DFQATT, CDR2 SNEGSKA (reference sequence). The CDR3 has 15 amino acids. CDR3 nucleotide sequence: TGCAGTGCTAGGGGACCGGGCGCGAGCACAGTTACGCAGTATTTT. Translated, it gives CSARGPGASTVTQYF.

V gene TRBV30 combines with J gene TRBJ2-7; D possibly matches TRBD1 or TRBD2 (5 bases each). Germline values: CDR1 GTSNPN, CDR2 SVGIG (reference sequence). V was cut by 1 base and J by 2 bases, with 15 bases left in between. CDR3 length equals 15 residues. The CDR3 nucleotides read TGTGCCTGGAGTGCAACCGGGACGCAGGCCTACGAGCAGTACTTC. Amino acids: CAWSATGTQAYEQYF.

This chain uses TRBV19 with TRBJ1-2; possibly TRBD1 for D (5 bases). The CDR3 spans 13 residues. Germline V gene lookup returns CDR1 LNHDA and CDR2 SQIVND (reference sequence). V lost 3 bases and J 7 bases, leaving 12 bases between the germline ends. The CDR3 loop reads CASSIGQGGGYTF. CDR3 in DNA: TGTGCCAGTAGTATCGGTCAGGGCGGTGGCTACACCTTC.

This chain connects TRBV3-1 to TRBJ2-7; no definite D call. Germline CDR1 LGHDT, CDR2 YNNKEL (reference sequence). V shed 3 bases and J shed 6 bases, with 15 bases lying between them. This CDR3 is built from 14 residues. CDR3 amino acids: CASSQEPRIFEQYF. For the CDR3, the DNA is TGTGCCAGCAGCCAGGAGCCAAGGATCTTCGAGCAGTACTTC.

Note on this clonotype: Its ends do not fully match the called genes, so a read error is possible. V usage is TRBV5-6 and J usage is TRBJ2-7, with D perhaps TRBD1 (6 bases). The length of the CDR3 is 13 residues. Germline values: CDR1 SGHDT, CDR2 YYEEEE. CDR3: CASSLLGQGPTGF. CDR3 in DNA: TGTGCCAGCAGCTTGTTGGGGCAGGGGCCTACGGGGTTC.

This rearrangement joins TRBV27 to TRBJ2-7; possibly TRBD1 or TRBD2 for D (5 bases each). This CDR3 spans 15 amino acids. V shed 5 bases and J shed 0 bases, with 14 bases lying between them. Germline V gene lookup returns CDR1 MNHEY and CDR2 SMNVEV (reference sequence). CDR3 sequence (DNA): TGTGCCAGCAGTACGGACCGGGACGACTCCTACGAGCAGTACTTC. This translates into CASSTDRDDSYEQYF.

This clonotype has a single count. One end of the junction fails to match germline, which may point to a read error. The chain's CDR3 is CSAMDSSYEQCF. The CDR3 bases are TGCAGTGCCATGGACAGTTCATACGAGCAGTGCTTC. This rearrangement joins TRBV20-1 to TRBJ2-7; D is possibly TRBD1 (6 bases). This CDR3 has 12 amino acids. The germline V gene encodes CDR1 DFQATT and CDR2 SNEGSKA (reference sequence).

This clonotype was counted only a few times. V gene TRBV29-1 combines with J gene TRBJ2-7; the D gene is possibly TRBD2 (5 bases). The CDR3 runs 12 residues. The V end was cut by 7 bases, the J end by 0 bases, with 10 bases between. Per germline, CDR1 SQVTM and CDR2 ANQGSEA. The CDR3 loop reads CSAEGNSYEQYF. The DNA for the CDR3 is TGCAGCGCCGAGGGAAACTCCTACGAGCAGTACTTC.

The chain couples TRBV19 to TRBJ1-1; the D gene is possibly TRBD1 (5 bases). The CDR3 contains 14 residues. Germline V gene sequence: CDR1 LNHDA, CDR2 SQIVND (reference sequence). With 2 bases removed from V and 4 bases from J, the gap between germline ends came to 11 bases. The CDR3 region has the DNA TGTGCCAGTAGTATATCGGGGGTGAGCACTGAAGCTTTCTTT. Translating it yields CASSISGVSTEAFF.

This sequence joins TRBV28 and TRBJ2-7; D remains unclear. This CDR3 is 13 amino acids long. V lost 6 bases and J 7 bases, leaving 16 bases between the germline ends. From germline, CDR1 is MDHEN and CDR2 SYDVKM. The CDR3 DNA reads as TGTGCCAGCAGCGGCTTGCCCTCGATTGAGCAGTACTTC. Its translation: CASSGLPSIEQYF. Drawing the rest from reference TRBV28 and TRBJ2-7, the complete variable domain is DVKVTQSSRYLVKRTGEKVFLECVQDMDHENMFWYRQDPGLGLRLIYFSYDVKMKEKGDIPEGYSVSREKKERFSLILESASTNQTSMYLCASSGLPSIEQYFGPGTRLTVT.

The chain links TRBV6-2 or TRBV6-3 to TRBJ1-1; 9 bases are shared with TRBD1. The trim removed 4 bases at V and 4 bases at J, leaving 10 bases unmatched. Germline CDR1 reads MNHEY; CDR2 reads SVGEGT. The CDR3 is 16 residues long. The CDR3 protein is CASSSPRDRAITEAFF. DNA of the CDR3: TGTGCCAGCAGTTCGCCCCGGGACAGGGCCATCACTGAAGCTTTCTTT.

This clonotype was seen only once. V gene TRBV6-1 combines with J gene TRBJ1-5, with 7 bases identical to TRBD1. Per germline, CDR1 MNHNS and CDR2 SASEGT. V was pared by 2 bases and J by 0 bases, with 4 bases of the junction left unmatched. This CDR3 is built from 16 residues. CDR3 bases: TGTGCCAGCAGTGAAACAGGGGACCATAGCAATCAGCCCCAGCATTTT. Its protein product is CASSETGDHSNQPQHF.